This passage covers 30 T cell receptor beta chains from one sample sequenced in a study of blood T cells in healthy people across ages. A second PCR of 7 to 11 cycles used a sample-barcoded 5' primer and a J-beta primer mix. TCRdb re-called the 5' RACE reads with MiXCR, one entry per CDR3 protein. Of 600,000 or so distinct CDR3 sequences listed, roughly 30% are singletons. The sample was blood. These receptors were obtained from a woman aged 80 or over in good health.

This clonotype was found many times. The CDR3 DNA follows: TGTGCCAGCAGTGACACATTCTACGAGCAGTACTTC. Translated, it gives CASSDTFYEQYF. The chain links TRBV6-1 to TRBJ2-7; D unclear. This CDR3 is built from 12 residues. Germline V gives CDR1 MNHNS, CDR2 SASEGT. Trimming took 3 bases from V and 3 from J, leaving 6 bases between them.

In the case of this clonotype: A much larger clone sits a single nucleotide away, making a read error possible. The chain recombines TRBV20-1 with TRBJ1-2; no definite D call. Germline CDR1 reads DFQATT; CDR2 reads SNEGSKA (reference sequence). The CDR3 is 15 amino acids. CDR3 bases: TGCAGTGCTGGAGACCGACACAGAGCTAACTATGGCTACACCTTC. Protein product: CSAGDRHRANYGYTF.

Note on this clonotype: This sequence may be a read error, since a much larger clone differs from it by one base. This chain uses TRBV6-1 with TRBJ2-6, with TRBD1 as a possible D gene (7 bases). Germline V gives CDR1 MNHNS, CDR2 SASEGT. This CDR3 contains 18 residues. The CDR3 DNA reads TGTGCCAGCAGTCTTAGGGCCAGGGGGGCCCCAGGGGCCAACGTCCCGACTTTC. This codes for CASSLRARGAPGANVPTF.

For this clonotype: This clone may be a read error of a much larger clone one base away. The chain combines TRBV10-3 with TRBJ1-2; D is uncertain. V dropped 7 bases and J dropped 6 bases, with 18 bases sitting between them. The CDR3 consists of 14 residues. Germline V lookup: CDR1 ENHRY, CDR2 SYGVKD. In DNA form, the CDR3 reads TGTGCCATCATGTCGGCAGGAGCGGGCCATGGCTACACCTTC. It codes for CAIMSAGAGHGYTF.

This clonotype was seen only a few times. This clone may be a read error of a much larger clone one base away. The chain has TRBV6-2 or TRBV6-3 and TRBJ2-3; 12 bases align to TRBD2. Germline CDR1 is MNHEY and CDR2 is SVGEGT. Trimming cost V 5 bases and J 6 bases; bases outside gene matches: 3. The CDR3 length is 14 residues. Here the CDR3 DNA reads TGTGCCAGCAGTAGACTAGCGGGGGATGATACGCAGTATTTT. Its protein is CASSRLAGDDTQYF.

Comments on this clonotype: It may be a read error: a sequence one base away is much more abundant. The rearrangement links TRBV27 to TRBJ1-2, with D hard to call. This CDR3 has 14 amino acids. Germline CDR1 MNHEY, CDR2 SMNVEV (reference sequence). The CDR3: CTSSLNTANYGYTF. As DNA, the CDR3 is TGTACCAGCAGTCTTAACACAGCTAACTATGGCTACACCTTC.

A few counts support this clonotype. A much larger clone is a single base away; this may be a read error. CDR3 protein: CASRYEGRGETQYF. CDR3 coding DNA: TGTGCCAGCAGGTACGAGGGACGCGGAGAGACCCAGTACTTC. The genes are TRBV28 and TRBJ2-5; D is possibly TRBD1 or TRBD2 (5 bases each). Between the trimmed V and J ends, which lost 6 bases and 4 bases, there was a span of 15 bases. The CDR3 contains 14 residues. Germline V gene data show CDR1 as MDHEN and CDR2 as SYDVKM.

CDR3 residues: CASIPASGGYNEQFF. In DNA, the CDR3 is TGTGCCAGCATTCCGGCCAGCGGGGGGTACAATGAGCAGTTCTTC. This chain uses TRBV7-2 with TRBJ2-1; 9 bases are shared with TRBD2. Germline V gene data show CDR1 as SGHTA and CDR2 as FQGNSA. The CDR3 has 15 amino acids. The junction had 8 bases not matched to a gene; V was cut back by 7 bases and J by 4 bases.

This clonotype came up a few times. The V and J genes are TRBV20-1 and TRBJ2-1; D perhaps matches TRBD1 (6 bases). The V gene's germline CDR1 is DFQATT and CDR2 SNEGSKA (reference sequence). The CDR3 loop spans 14 amino acids. Trimming left V 4 bases short and J 10 bases short, with 20 bases between. CDR3 protein: CSAIDRPGSYEQFF. The CDR3 bases are TGCAGTGCTATCGACAGGCCTGGGTCCTACGAGCAGTTCTTC.

The genes are TRBV6-5 and TRBJ1-2; D call uncertain. From germline, CDR1 is MNHEY and CDR2 SVGAGI. The CDR3 spans 12 residues. The CDR3 DNA reads TGTCGCAGTTCTAAGGGCAGCTATGGCTACACCTTC. It specifies CRSSKGSYGYTF.

This clonotype was counted many times. The chain employs TRBV11-2 and TRBJ2-6; a weak D match, TRBD2 (5 bases). The CDR3 extends over 16 amino acids. CDR1 and CDR2 from the germline V gene are SGHAT and FQNNGV. The germline V and J ends were trimmed by 0 bases and 4 bases, with 10 bases remaining between them. This CDR3 is CASSLERGNGANVLTF. The CDR3 nucleotides read TGTGCCAGCAGCTTAGAAAGAGGGAACGGGGCCAACGTCCTGACTTTC.

This clonotype came up many times. The V call is TRBV4-2, the J call TRBJ2-3, with 10 bases aligning to TRBD2. With V trimmed by 0 bases and J by 6 bases, 12 bases remained unmatched. This CDR3 has 18 residues. The V gene's germline CDR1 is LGHNA and CDR2 YNFKEQ. This chain's CDR3 is CASSQDMLAGASADTQYF. The CDR3 nucleotides read TGTGCCAGCAGCCAAGATATGCTAGCGGGGGCCTCAGCGGATACGCAGTATTTT.

The rearrangement links TRBV20-1 to TRBJ1-2; D is ambiguous. This CDR3 comprises 13 residues. CDR1 and CDR2 (germline): DFQATT, SNEGSKA (reference sequence). V gave up 3 bases and J gave up 6 bases, with 14 bases separating them. The CDR3 region has the DNA TGCAGTGCTAGGAATCTGTACAAGGATGGCTACACCTTC. Its translation is CSARNLYKDGYTF.

J is TRBJ2-2 and V is TRBV7-2; TRBD1 is a possible D gene (5 bases). The V end lost 3 bases, the J end lost 6 bases, and 14 bases lay between the germline ends. The CDR3 length is 15 residues. Germline assignment: CDR1 SGHTA and CDR2 FQGNSA. As DNA, the CDR3 is TGTGCCAGCAGCTTGGGGCAGGGAATAGCCGGGGAGCTGTTTTTT. Amino acids: CASSLGQGIAGELFF.

This clonotype was picked up one time. The rearrangement links TRBV20-1 to TRBJ2-1; TRBD2 is a possible D gene (6 bases). CDR1 and CDR2 (germline): DFQATT, SNEGSKA (reference sequence). The CDR3 is 16 residues long. Trimming left V 7 bases short and J 2 bases short, with 21 bases between. The CDR3: CSGTRDSGVAYNEQFF. CDR3 nucleotides: TGCAGTGGTACCCGGGACTCCGGGGTGGCCTACAATGAGCAGTTCTTC.

This clonotype was seen many times. The gene calls are TRBV9 and TRBJ1-2; maybe TRBD1 (5 bases). The CDR3 has 12 amino acids. The V gene lost 7 bases and the J gene lost 5 bases, with 12 bases spanning the gap. Looked up from germline, CDR1 is SGDLS and CDR2 is YYNGEE. DNA of the CDR3: TGTGCCAGCTCGGGGGAGTTTTATGGCTACACCTTC. Translating it yields CASSGEFYGYTF.

About this clonotype itself: A clone one base away is much larger, so this may be a read error. The chain carries TRBV20-1 and TRBJ2-1; D possibly uses TRBD1 or TRBD2 (6 bases each). TRBJ2-7 explains the end of the DNA better; the J call may be wrong. This CDR3 is 15 amino acids long. Germline lookup yields CDR1 DFQATT and CDR2 SNEGSKA (reference sequence). CDR3 bases: TGCAGTGCCCTAGGGGGGAGGAGCTCCTACAATGAGCAGTACTTC. Protein product: CSALGGRSSYNEQYF.

The chain recombines TRBV15 with TRBJ2-1; 8 bases match TRBD1. Germline assignment: CDR1 LNHNV and CDR2 YYDKDF (reference sequence). The CDR3 spans 15 residues. Trimming removed 5 bases from V and 6 bases from J; junction bases left unmatched: 9. In DNA form, the CDR3 reads TGTGCCACCAGCCCCGGACAGGGCGTTGTCAATGAGCAGTTCTTC. Its translation is CATSPGQGVVNEQFF.

This clonotype was detected a few times. J is TRBJ1-5 and V is TRBV6-5, with D maybe TRBD1 (6 bases). This CDR3 comprises 13 residues. Trimming shortened V by 7 bases and J by 7 bases, and 14 bases separated the two germline ends. Per germline, CDR1 MNHEY and CDR2 SVGAGI. The CDR3 loop reads CASKQGVSQPQHF. The CDR3 bases are TGTGCCAGCAAACAGGGTGTTAGCCAGCCCCAGCATTTT.

Only a few counts were recorded for this clonotype. A read error may be the cause here, since a much bigger clone is one base away. The CDR3 here is CASSFRTGQGNEQYF. The CDR3 bases are TGCGCCAGCAGCTTCAGGACCGGACAGGGGAATGAGCAGTACTTC. The chain recombines TRBV5-1 with TRBJ2-7, with 9 bases fitting TRBD1. Germline V lookup: CDR1 SGHRS, CDR2 YFSETQ. The V and J ends lost 2 bases and 7 bases, in that order; junction bases with no gene match: 10. The CDR3 consists of 15 residues.

This clonotype was counted ten times or more. The V and J genes are TRBV7-9 and TRBJ1-2; tentatively, D is TRBD1 (6 bases). Trimming shortened V by 5 bases and J by 4 bases, and 14 bases separated the two germline ends. The CDR3 runs 14 residues. Germline lookup yields CDR1 SEHNR and CDR2 FQNEAQ (reference sequence). The CDR3 loop reads CASSQRGTSYGYTF. The CDR3 region has the DNA TGTGCCAGCAGCCAGAGGGGGACCAGCTATGGCTACACCTTC.

Concerning this clonotype itself: A clone one base away is much larger, so this may be a read error. This rearrangement joins TRBV15 to TRBJ2-5, with TRBD1 identical over 7 bases. Germline V CDR1 and CDR2: LNHNV, YYDKDF (reference sequence). This CDR3 is 15 amino acids long. The CDR3, as DNA: TGTACCACCAGCAGAGAGGGACAGAACCAAGAGACCCAGTACTTC. Its translation: CTTSREGQNQETQYF.

V usage is TRBV20-1 and J usage is TRBJ2-7; D is tentatively TRBD1 or TRBD2 (5 bases each). There are 14 residues in the CDR3. V was pared by 4 bases and J by 6 bases, with 19 bases between. Germline lookup yields CDR1 DFQATT and CDR2 SNEGSKA (reference sequence). CDR3 in amino acids: CSAILDRGVREQYF. For the CDR3, the DNA is TGCAGTGCTATCTTAGATAGGGGAGTACGCGAGCAGTACTTC.

The sample holds many counts of this clonotype. The V and J genes are TRBV30 and TRBJ2-1; D is ambiguous. The CDR3 extends over 11 amino acids. Trimming left V 4 bases short and J 7 bases short, with 8 bases between. In germline, CDR1 is GTSNPN, CDR2 SVGIG (reference sequence). The CDR3 coding sequence is TGTGCCTGGACCGCTAGGAATGAGCAGTTCTTC. Amino acid sequence: CAWTARNEQFF.

This clonotype has at least ten counts. This chain uses TRBV5-5 with TRBJ2-5; TRBD1 matches 7 bases. V was pared by 0 bases and J by 6 bases, with 2 bases of the junction left unmatched. In germline, CDR1 is SGHKS, CDR2 YYEKEE (reference sequence). CDR3 length equals 13 residues. The CDR3 loop is CASSLDRGKTQYF. The CDR3 region has the DNA TGTGCCAGCAGCTTGGACAGGGGAAAGACCCAGTACTTC.

This sequence joins TRBV7-9 and TRBJ1-2, with 7 bases fitting TRBD1. Per the germline V gene, CDR1 is SEHNR and CDR2 is FQNEAQ (reference sequence). Trimming at V came to 4 bases and at J to 8 bases, leaving 10 bases not matched to a gene. The CDR3 is 14 amino acids. CDR3 DNA: TGTGCCAGCAGCTCCTCCGGGACAGTTATAGGCTACACCTTC. Translating gives CASSSSGTVIGYTF. Based on the CDR3 plus reference TRBV7-9 and TRBJ1-2, the full variable domain is DTGVSQNPRHKITKRGQNVTFRCDPISEHNRLYWYRQTLGQGPEFLTYFQNEAQLEKSRLLSDRFSAERPKGSFSTLEIQRTEQGDSAMYLCASSSSGTVIGYTFGSGTRLTVV.

This clonotype came up a few times. The chain has TRBV6-2 or TRBV6-3 and TRBJ2-1; the D gene is possibly TRBD2 (5 bases). The V end was cut by 8 bases, the J end by 4 bases, with 18 bases between. The CDR3 is 15 residues long. CDR1 MNHEY and CDR2 SVGEGT come from the germline V gene. The CDR3 region is CASCLAPRKYNEQFF. CDR3 DNA: TGTGCCAGCTGCTTAGCGCCGAGAAAATACAATGAGCAGTTCTTC.

This clonotype was counted ten times or more. CDR3 sequence: CASSLSGGSDTQYF. The DNA of the CDR3 is TGCGCCAGCAGCCTAAGCGGGGGATCAGATACGCAGTATTTT. The rearrangement uses TRBV5-1 and TRBJ2-3, with 8 bases fitting TRBD2. The CDR3 covers 14 residues. The trim removed 4 bases at V and 4 bases at J, leaving 5 bases unmatched. Germline assignment: CDR1 SGHRS and CDR2 YFSETQ.

This clonotype was observed a few times. A much larger clone differs from this one at a single base, so this may be a read error. The chain is built from TRBV29-1 and TRBJ1-2, with a tentative D call TRBD1 (5 bases). Germline CDR1 is SQVTM and CDR2 is ANQGSEA. The CDR3 runs 14 residues. V gave up 1 base and J gave up 4 bases, with 13 bases separating them. The CDR3 loop is CSVEGMGPGYGYTF. The CDR3 DNA is TGCAGCGTTGAAGGCATGGGGCCTGGCTATGGCTACACCTTC.

Of note for this clonotype: A clone one base away is much larger, so this may be a read error. The chain has TRBV9 and TRBJ2-1; D perhaps matches TRBD2 (6 bases). The end of the DNA aligns better with TRBJ2-7, so the J call may be wrong. CDR3 length: 16 amino acids. Germline V CDR1 and CDR2: SGDLS, YYNGEE. CDR3 coding DNA: TGTGCCAGCAGCGTAGCGGGGGTAAGCTCCTACAATGAGCAGTACTTC. Its protein product is CASSVAGVSSYNEQYF.